The present entry profiles one T cell receptor (beta chain) with its context. Its specificity is unknown. Trimming pared 5 bases from V and 1 base from J, leaving 18 bases between. This CDR3 region has 18 residues. In germline, CDR1 is MDHEN, CDR2 SYDVKM. These data originate in a study of cytomegalovirus exposure and HLA in healthy donors. The study's findings and limits: A missense DCLRE1C variant was associated with V- and J-gene trimming of TCR beta chains in a later analysis, and an independent cohort replicated the association. The authors considered a cluster of highly shared sequence variants likely to be a sequencing artifact.

Primers: 60 Vbeta forward and 13 Jbeta reverse. Profiled with immunoSEQ multiplex PCR; TCRdb holds only in-frame clones, not every one. The sample has about 120,000 clones, approximately 82% seen once. The sequenced sample consisted of PBMCs. V is TRBV28 and J is TRBJ1-6, with a weak D call TRBD1 (6 bases). This clonotype originated in a man younger than 35 in good health and CMV-seropositive. The CDR3 protein is CASSQPTGMGSYNSPLHF. CDR3 DNA: TGTGCCAGCAGTCAACCTACAGGGATGGGGTCCTATAATTCACCCCTCCACTTT.